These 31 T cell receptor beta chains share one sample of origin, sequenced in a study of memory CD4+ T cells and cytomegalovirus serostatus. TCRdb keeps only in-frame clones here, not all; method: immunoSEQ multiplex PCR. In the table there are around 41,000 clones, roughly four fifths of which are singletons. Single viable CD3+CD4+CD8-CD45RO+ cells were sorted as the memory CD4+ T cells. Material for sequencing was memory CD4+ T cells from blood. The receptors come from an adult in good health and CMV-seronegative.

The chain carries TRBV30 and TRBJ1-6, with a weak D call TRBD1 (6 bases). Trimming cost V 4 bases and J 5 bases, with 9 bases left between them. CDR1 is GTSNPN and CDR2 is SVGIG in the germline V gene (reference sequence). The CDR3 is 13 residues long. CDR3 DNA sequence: TGTGCCTGGACTTCAGGGGATAATTCACCCCTCCACTTT. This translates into CAWTSGDNSPLHF.

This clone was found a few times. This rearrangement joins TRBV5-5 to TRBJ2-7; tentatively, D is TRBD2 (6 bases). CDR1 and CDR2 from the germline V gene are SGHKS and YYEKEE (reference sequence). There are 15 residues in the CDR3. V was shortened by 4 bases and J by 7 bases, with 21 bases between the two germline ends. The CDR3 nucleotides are TGTGCCAGCAGCCAGACCTACTACCCCGCGGGGGAGCAGTACTTC. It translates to CASSQTYYPAGEQYF.

CDR3 residues: CASSEATGRGTQYF. Here the CDR3 DNA reads TGTGCCAGCAGTGAAGCCACCGGACGGGGGACCCAGTACTTC. V and J are TRBV2 and TRBJ2-5, with D possibly TRBD2 on 5 matching bases. This CDR3 comprises 14 residues. V shed 0 bases and J shed 7 bases, with 12 bases lying between them. CDR1 SNHLY and CDR2 FYNNEI come from the germline V gene.

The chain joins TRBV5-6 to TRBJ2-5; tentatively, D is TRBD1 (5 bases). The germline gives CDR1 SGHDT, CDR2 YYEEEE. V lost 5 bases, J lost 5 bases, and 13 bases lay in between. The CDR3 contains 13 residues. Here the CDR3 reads CASSLTDSETQYF. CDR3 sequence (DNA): TGTGCCAGCAGTTTGACAGATTCGGAGACCCAGTACTTC.

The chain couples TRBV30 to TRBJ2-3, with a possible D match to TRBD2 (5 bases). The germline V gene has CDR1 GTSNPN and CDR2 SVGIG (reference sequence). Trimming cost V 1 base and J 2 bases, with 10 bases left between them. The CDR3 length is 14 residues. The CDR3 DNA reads TGTGCCTGGAGTGCGGGCCTAGCCACAGATACGCAGTATTTT. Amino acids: CAWSAGLATDTQYF. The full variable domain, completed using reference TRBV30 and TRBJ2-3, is SQTIHQWPATLVQPVGSPLSLECTVEGTSNPNLYWYRQAAGRGLQLLFYSVGIGQISSEVPQNLSASRPQDRQFILSSKKLLLSDSGFYLCAWSAGLATDTQYFGPGTRLTVL.

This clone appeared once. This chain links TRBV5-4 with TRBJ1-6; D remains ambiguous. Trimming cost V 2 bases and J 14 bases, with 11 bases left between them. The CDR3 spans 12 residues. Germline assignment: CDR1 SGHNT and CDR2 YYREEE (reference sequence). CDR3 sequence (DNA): TGTGCCAGCAGCTTCACCCAATCCACCCTCCACTTT. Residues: CASSFTQSTLHF.

CDR3 coding DNA: TGTGCCAGCAGCCCTAGGAACGCCGCTGGGGATGAGCAGTTCTTC. Translated, it gives CASSPRNAAGDEQFF. The chain links TRBV11-1 to TRBJ2-1; D ambiguous. The CDR3 consists of 15 residues. Germline CDR1 SGHAT, CDR2 FQDESV (reference sequence). V was cut by 5 bases and J by 8 bases, with 19 bases left in between.

The CDR3 DNA is TGTGCCAGCAGCTATCGGACAGGGGTTACTGAAGCTTTCTTT. It is translated as CASSYRTGVTEAFF. The V call is TRBV7-8, the J call TRBJ1-1; 9 bases map to TRBD1. In germline, CDR1 is SGHVS, CDR2 FQNEAQ. The CDR3 has 14 amino acids. The V gene end was trimmed by 4 bases and the J gene end by 5 bases; junction bases not matched to a gene: 5.

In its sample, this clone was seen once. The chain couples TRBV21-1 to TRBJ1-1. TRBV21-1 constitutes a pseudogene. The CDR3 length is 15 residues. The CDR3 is CASSRTSEVNTEAFF. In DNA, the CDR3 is TGTGCCAGCAGCCGAACGAGCGAAGTGAACACTGAAGCTTTCTTT.

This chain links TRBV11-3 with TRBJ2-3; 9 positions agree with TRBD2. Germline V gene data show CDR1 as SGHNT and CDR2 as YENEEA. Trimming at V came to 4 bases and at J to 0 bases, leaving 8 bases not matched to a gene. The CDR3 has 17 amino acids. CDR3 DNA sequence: TGTGCCAGCAGCTCGGGGTCTAGCGGGACTAGCACAGATACGCAGTATTTT. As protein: CASSSGSSGTSTDTQYF.

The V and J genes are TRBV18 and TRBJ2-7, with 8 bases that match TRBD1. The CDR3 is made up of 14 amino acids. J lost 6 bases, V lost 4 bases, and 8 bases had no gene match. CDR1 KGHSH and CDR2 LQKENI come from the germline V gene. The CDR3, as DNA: TGTGCCAGCTCACTGGCAGGGGGCGCGGGCGAGCAGTACTTC. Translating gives CASSLAGGAGEQYF.

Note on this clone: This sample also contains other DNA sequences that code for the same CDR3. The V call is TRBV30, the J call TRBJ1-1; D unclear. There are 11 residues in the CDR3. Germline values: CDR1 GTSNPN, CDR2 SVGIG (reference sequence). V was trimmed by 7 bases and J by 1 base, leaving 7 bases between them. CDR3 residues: CAYERNTEAFF. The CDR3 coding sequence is TGTGCCTATGAACGGAACACTGAAGCTTTCTTT.

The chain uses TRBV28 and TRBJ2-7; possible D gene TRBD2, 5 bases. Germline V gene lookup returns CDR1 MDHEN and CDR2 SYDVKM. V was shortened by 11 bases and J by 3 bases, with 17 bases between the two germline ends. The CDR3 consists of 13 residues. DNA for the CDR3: TGTGCCCTTCAGGCTAGCACCGACTACGAGCAGTACTTC. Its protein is CALQASTDYEQYF.

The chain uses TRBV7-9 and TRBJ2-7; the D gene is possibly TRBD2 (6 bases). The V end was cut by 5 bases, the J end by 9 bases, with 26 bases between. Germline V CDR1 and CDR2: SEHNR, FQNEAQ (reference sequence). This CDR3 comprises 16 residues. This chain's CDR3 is CASSPMEGRKAKGQYF. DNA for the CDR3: TGTGCCAGCAGCCCAATGGAGGGACGGAAGGCCAAGGGGCAGTACTTC.

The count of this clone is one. The CDR3 DNA follows: TGTGCCAGCAGTGGGGACGGAGCCTACGAGCAGTACTTC. This codes for CASSGDGAYEQYF. The chain recombines TRBV2 with TRBJ2-7; D possibly matches TRBD1 or TRBD2 (5 bases each). From germline, CDR1 is SNHLY and CDR2 FYNNEI. Trimming took off 4 bases at V and 2 bases at J, with 9 bases between the two ends. The CDR3 totals 13 residues. Supplemented by reference TRBV2 and TRBJ2-7, the full variable domain reads EPEVTQTPSHQVTQMGQEVILRCVPISNHLYFYWYRQILGQKVEFLVSFYNNEISEKSEIFDDQFSVERPDGSNFTLKIRSTKLEDSAMYFCASSGDGAYEQYFGPGTRLTVT.

CDR3 amino acids: CASSRGQGGVYTF. CDR3 sequence (DNA): TGTGCCAGCAGTCGTGGACAGGGGGGAGTCTACACCTTC. V gene TRBV28 combines with J gene TRBJ1-2; 10 bases are shared with TRBD1. Looked up from germline, CDR1 is MDHEN and CDR2 is SYDVKM. The ends lost 5 bases at V and 10 bases at J; junction bases unmatched: 7. The length of the CDR3 is 13 residues.

CDR3 coding DNA: TGTGCCAGCAGCCAAGCGGGAATCCACAATGAGCAGTTCTTC. It specifies CASSQAGIHNEQFF. This chain connects TRBV7-2 to TRBJ2-1, with 7 bases matching TRBD2. This CDR3 comprises 14 residues. J gave up 5 bases and V 5 bases, and 6 bases lay outside the gene matches. Germline values: CDR1 SGHTA, CDR2 FQGNSA.

The CDR3 nucleotides are TGTGCCAGCAAGGGGAGGGGGTCGAACACTGAAGCTTTCTTT. It encodes CASKGRGSNTEAFF. The genes are TRBV6-5 and TRBJ1-1, with D maybe TRBD1 (6 bases). With 7 bases removed from V and 1 base from J, the gap between germline ends came to 13 bases. This CDR3 has 14 residues. In germline, CDR1 is MNHEY, CDR2 SVGAGI.

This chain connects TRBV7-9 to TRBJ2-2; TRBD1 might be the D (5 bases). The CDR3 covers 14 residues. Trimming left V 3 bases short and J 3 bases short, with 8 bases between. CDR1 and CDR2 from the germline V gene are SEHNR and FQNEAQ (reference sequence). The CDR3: CASSFDSYTGELFF. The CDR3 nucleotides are TGTGCCAGCAGCTTTGACAGTTACACCGGGGAGCTGTTTTTT.

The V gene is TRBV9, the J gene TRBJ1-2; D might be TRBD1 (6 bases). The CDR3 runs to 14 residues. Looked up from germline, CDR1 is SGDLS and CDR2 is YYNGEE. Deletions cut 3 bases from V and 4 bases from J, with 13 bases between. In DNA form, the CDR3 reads TGTGCCAGCAGCGCCCAGACAGGTCTCTATGGCTACACCTTC. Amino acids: CASSAQTGLYGYTF.

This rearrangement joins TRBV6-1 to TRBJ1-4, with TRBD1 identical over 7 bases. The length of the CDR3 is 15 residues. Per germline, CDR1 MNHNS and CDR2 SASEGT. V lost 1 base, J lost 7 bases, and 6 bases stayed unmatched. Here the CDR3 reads CASSEGTGRGEKLFF. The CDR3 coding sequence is TGTGCCAGCAGTGAAGGGACAGGCCGAGGTGAAAAACTGTTTTTT.

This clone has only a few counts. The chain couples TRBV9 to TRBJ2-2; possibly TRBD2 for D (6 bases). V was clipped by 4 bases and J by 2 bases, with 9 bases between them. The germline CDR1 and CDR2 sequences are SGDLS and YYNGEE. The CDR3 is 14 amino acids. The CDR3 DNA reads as TGTGCCAGCAGCCTAGCGCCCAACACCGGGGAGCTGTTTTTT. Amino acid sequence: CASSLAPNTGELFF.

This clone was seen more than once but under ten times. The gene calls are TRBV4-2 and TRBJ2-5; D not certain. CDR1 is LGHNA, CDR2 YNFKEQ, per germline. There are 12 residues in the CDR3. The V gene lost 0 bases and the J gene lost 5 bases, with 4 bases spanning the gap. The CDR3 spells CASSQDSETQYF. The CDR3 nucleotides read TGTGCCAGCAGCCAAGATTCCGAGACCCAGTACTTC.

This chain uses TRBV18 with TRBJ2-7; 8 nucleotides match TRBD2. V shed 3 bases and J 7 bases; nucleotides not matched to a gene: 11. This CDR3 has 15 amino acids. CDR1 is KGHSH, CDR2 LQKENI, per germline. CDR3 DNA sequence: TGTGCCAGCTCACCCTCTAACGGGAGGGCGGGAGAGCAGTACTTC. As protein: CASSPSNGRAGEQYF.

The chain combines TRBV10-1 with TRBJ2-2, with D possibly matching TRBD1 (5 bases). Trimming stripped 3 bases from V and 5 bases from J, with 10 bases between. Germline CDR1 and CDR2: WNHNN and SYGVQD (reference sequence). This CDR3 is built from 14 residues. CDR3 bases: TGCGCCAGCAGTGATACCGGACAAACCGGGGAGCTGTTTTTT. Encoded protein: CASSDTGQTGELFF.

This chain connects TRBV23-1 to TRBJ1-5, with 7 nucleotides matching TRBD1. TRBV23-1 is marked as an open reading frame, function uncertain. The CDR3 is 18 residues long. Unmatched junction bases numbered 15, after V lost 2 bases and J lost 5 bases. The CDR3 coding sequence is TGCGCCAGCAGTCAAGGATGCCGCCAGACAGGGATGGATCAGCCCCAGCATTTT. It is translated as CASSQGCRQTGMDQPQHF.

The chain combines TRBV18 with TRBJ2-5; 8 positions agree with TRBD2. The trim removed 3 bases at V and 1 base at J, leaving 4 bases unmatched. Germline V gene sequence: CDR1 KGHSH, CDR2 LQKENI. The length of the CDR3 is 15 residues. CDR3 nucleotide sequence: TGTGCCAGCTCACCGCCGGGACTAGTCCAAGAGACCCAGTACTTC. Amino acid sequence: CASSPPGLVQETQYF.

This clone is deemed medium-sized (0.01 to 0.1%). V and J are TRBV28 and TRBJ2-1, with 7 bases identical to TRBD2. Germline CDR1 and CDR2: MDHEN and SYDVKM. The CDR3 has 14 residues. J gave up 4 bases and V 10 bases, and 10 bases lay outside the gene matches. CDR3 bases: TGTGCCACGACCCTTAGCGGGCTTTACAATGAGCAGTTCTTC. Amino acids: CATTLSGLYNEQFF.

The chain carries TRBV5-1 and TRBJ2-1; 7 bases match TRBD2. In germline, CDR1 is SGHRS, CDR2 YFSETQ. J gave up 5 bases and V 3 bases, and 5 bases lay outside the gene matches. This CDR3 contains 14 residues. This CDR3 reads CASSSGGLDNEQFF. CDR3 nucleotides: TGCGCCAGCAGCTCGGGTGGACTAGACAATGAGCAGTTCTTC.

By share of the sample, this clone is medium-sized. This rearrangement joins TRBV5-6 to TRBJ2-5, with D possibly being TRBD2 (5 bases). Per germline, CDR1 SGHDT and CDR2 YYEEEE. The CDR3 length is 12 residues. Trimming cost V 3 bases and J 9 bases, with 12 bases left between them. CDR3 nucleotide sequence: TGTGCCAGCAGCTCGGCTGCCGGGGCCCAGTACTTC. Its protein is CASSSAAGAQYF. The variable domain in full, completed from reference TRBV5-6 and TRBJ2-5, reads DAGVTQSPTHLIKTRGQQVTLRCSPKSGHDTVSWYQQALGQGPQFIFQYYEEEERQRGNFPDRFSGHQFPNYSSELNVNALLLGDSALYLCASSSAAGAQYFGPGTRLLVL.

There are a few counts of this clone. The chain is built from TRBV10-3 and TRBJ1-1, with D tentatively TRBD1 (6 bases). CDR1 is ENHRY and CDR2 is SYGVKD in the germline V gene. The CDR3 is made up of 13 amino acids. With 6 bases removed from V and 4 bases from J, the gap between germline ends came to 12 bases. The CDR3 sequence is CAISPTGGTEAFF. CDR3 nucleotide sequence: TGTGCCATCAGCCCGACAGGCGGCACTGAAGCTTTCTTT.